What follows are 6 T cell receptor beta chains derived from one specimen sequenced in a study of monozygotic twins with inflammatory bowel disease. TCRdb reprocessed the 5' RACE reads and reports one entry per CDR3 protein, with no DNA. Its clone listing holds around 400,000 distinct CDR3 sequences. Input material: blood. These receptors were obtained from a human donor with ulcerative colitis or Crohn's disease, or a healthy co-twin of an affected twin (not recorded which).

The rearrangement joins TRBV5-5 to TRBJ2-7. The CDR3 loop spans 14 amino acids. Germline V gives CDR1 SGHKS, CDR2 YYEKEE (reference sequence). The CDR3 loop reads CASSHAGQLYEQYF.

The genes are TRBV7-9 and TRBJ2-3; the D call from TCRdb, TRBD2, cannot be confirmed without DNA. Germline V gene data show CDR1 as SEHNR and CDR2 as FQNEAQ (reference sequence). The CDR3 runs to 14 residues. CDR3 in amino acids: CASSWLAGTDTQYF.

The CDR3 loop is CASSFGRQVRTYEQYF. The rearrangement joins TRBV12-3 or TRBV12-4 to TRBJ2-7. The CDR3 runs to 16 residues.

This chain links TRBV6-6 with TRBJ2-3; TCRdb lists TRBD1, though no DNA is available to test this call. CDR1 and CDR2 from the germline V gene are MNHNY and SVGAGI (reference sequence). The CDR3 length is 14 residues. CDR3 region: CASSYSRGADTQYF.

The chain joins TRBV10-3 to TRBJ2-1. The germline V gene has CDR1 ENHRY and CDR2 SYGVKD. This CDR3 contains 13 residues. The CDR3 loop is CAISESVSNEQFF.

This chain uses TRBV4-1 with TRBJ2-5; checking the TCRdb D call of TRBD1 is not possible without DNA. The CDR3 spans 16 residues. Germline-derived CDR1 and CDR2 are MGHRA and YSYEKL. The CDR3 spells CASSQTDGGYQETQYF.